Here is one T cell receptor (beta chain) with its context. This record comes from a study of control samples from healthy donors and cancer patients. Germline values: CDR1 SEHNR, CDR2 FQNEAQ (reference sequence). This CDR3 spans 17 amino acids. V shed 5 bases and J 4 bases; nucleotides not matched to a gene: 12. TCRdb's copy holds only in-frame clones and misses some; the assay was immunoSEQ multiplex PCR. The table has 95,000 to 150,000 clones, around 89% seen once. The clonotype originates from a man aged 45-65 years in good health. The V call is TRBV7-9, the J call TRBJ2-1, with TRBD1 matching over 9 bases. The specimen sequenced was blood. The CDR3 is CASSAIHGTGLYNEQFF. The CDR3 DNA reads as TGTGCCAGCAGCGCGATACACGGGACAGGGCTGTACAATGAGCAGTTCTTC.